Here is one T cell receptor (beta chain) with its context. Its antigen is not identified. V lost 4 bases, J lost 4 bases, and 5 bases stayed unmatched. The CDR3 length is 15 residues. Germline loops: CDR1 SGHNT, CDR2 YYREEE (reference sequence). The sample originates from a study of chemoradiotherapy in HPV16-positive cancers. The study's findings and limits: HPV-specific T cells were functionally defined from only a couple of HPV16-positive patients.

Data came from immunoSEQ multiplex PCR; TCRdb stores just in-frame clones and leaves some out. The sample holds a few thousand clones, 85% to 90% seen once. The gene calls are TRBV5-4 and TRBJ2-3, with 11 bases identical to TRBD2. The receptor was isolated from a human donor with HPV-associated anogenital cancer. This material consisted of tumor tissue, taken from a patient who underwent chemoradiotherapy. The CDR3 region has the DNA TGTGCCAGCAGCCCTAGCGGGGGGAAGTCAGATACGCAGTATTTT. It translates to CASSPSGGKSDTQYF.